The present entry profiles one TCR beta chain with its context. The antigen this receptor binds is unknown. Base quality data are lacking; no much larger clone is found one base away. This entry belongs to a study of somatic mutations in cytotoxic T cells in rheumatoid arthritis (dated by TCRdb to about 2017). Notes on the research overall: Sorted V beta1+ cells also underwent TCRB sequencing, and some V beta antibody-stained T-cell populations were flow-sorted at nearly 100% purity on a FACSAria II or Sony SH800. To characterize clonality, the study used TCRB deep sequencing while asking whether somatic mutations are carried by expanded CD8+ T-cell clones in newly diagnosed, untreated rheumatoid arthritis. A total of some 63 rheumatoid arthritis patients and about 20 healthy controls underwent TCRB deep sequencing. The median ages of the patient and control groups were essentially identical. General conclusions and limits of the study: There was no significant difference in CD8+ T-cell clonality between rheumatoid arthritis patients and age-matched healthy controls. In about an eighth of the roughly 65 patients, more than 20% of CD8+ cells belonged to the largest CD8+ clone, while several identical CD8+ TCRB sequences were shared between blood and synovial fluid. The expanded CD8+ clones had unknown antigen targets, and not appearing in virus-specific databases did not rule out that they were virus-specific. CD8+ clonality increased with age in patients (Spearman r ~ 0.49) but not in healthy controls. The slight TRBV07 underrepresentation in patients was not adjusted for multiple comparisons.

The immunoSEQ assay was applied to genomic DNA for TCRB CDR3 sequencing. In the original analysis: The analyses included only productive TCRB rearrangements. A clone was defined by a unique TCRB CDR3 sequence, and clonality was computed as a productive clonality index based on Shannon entropy. Repertoire overlap for a pair of samples was computed from each clone's template counts relative to total templates per sample. A correlation with a Spearman r of roughly 0.66 was found between V-gene usage by flow cytometry and V-gene usage by TCRB sequencing. TCRdb mirrors the immuneACCESS table, restricted to in-frame sequences. Some clones are absent from its copies; in checked studies, under half trace to an unresolved V gene, and the reason for the others is unknown. Clone size and the V and J calls come from that table; the DNA yielded D and trimming. The sample table records about 26,000 clones; roughly 82% of these occur just once. The ten largest account for roughly 4.9% of the sample.

Ends trimmed: V by 2 bases, J by 8 bases; bases unmatched to a gene: 12. The CDR3 starts with the cysteine, ends with the phenylalanine, and has 16 residues. Just CDR3 DNA is preserved here, 48 bases in frame from base 1. As encoded in the germline V gene (reference sequence), CDR1 is PRHDT while CDR2 is FYEKMQ. The approximately 22 healthy controls were blood donors whose buffy coats were used; they had a median age of around 56 years (range roughly 20-80), and over 50% were female. CD4+ and CD8+ cells were isolated by positive magnetic bead selection on an AutoMACS, and purity was checked by flow cytometry. Peripheral blood mononuclear cells were obtained using density gradient separation with Ficoll-Paque PLUS. DNA was extracted from CD4-enriched, CD8-enriched or PBMC samples with Nucleospin Tissue or Tissue XS kits and quantified with a Qubit 2.0 fluorometer.

Material: CD8+ T cells sorted from blood. This receptor chain uses TRBV13 and TRBJ1-2; a stretch of 9 junction bases matches TRBD1. The receptor was derived from a man in his forties or fifties in good health. The CDR3 reads as follows: CASSLRDRDPLGGYTF. The DNA reads as follows: TGTGCCAGCAGCTTACGGGACAGGGACCCCTTAGGAGGCTACACCTTC.